These T cell receptor beta chains were read from a single sample in a study of T-cell reconstitution after alpha-beta-depleted transplantation in children. TCRdb re-called the PCR reads with MiXCR, one entry per CDR3 protein. The sample holds about 540,000 distinct CDR3 sequences, about 17% seen once. This sample comprised PBMCs from the stem cell graft donor, obtained from the stem cell graft. All receptors derive from a human donor who donated a stem cell graft to a child with acute lymphoblastic leukemia. CDR3s include the opening cysteine and the closing phenylalanine or tryptophan.

TRBV5-1,TRBJ2-5,CASSPKIWETQYF
TRBV9,TRBJ2-7,CASSRSGSPYEQYF
TRBV20-1,TRBJ2-1,CGKVGAHTDEQFF
TRBV9,TRBJ1-2,CASSVSGIPLYGYTF
TRBV20-1,TRBJ2-3,CSARDIAGGTDTQYF
TRBV29-1,TRBJ2-2,CSVETAPSGRRGELFF
TRBV29-1,TRBJ1-1,CSVEPGLPLGEAFF
TRBV25-1,TRBJ2-5,CASSEYGVAGAGETQYF
TRBV5-1,TRBJ2-7,CASSLELIYEQYF
TRBV9,TRBJ2-1,CASGSGTTYNEQFF
TRBV11-3,TRBJ1-1,CASSLVSSLGQYEAFF
TRBV5-1,TRBJ2-5,CASSGKGTGAQETQYF
TRBV6-5,TRBJ2-5,CASSYSRRGSQETQYF
TRBV12-3/TRBV12-4,TRBJ1-2,CASSLAAQGGYGYTF
TRBV7-9,TRBJ1-2,CASSWPSSNYGYTF
TRBV12-3/TRBV12-4,TRBJ1-6,CASSAGQGRVSHSPLHF
TRBV20-1,TRBJ2-3,CSATAGLADSPSTDTQYF
TRBV5-1,TRBJ2-1,CASSLTSGVDNEQFF
TRBV2,TRBJ2-5,CASSEGLAGRWETQYF
TRBV12-3/TRBV12-4,TRBJ2-3,CASILLGLEDTQYF
TRBV12-3/TRBV12-4,TRBJ1-2,CASSFLMGYGYTF
TRBV7-9,TRBJ2-7,CASSLDGTVNYEQYF
TRBV9,TRBJ1-1,CASSPRESVYTEAFF
TRBV5-1,TRBJ1-4,CASSLSTNEKLFF
TRBV11-2,TRBJ2-5,CASSLDPIASGYQETQYF
TRBV6-5,TRBJ2-2,CASSFTGGAWRRELFF
TRBV24-1,TRBJ2-3,CASIFSPTDTQYF
TRBV9,TRBJ2-3,CASSRTPGQGTDTQYF
TRBV5-1,TRBJ2-7,CASSWTGDSSYEQYF
TRBV5-1,TRBJ1-2,CASSPSGRLYGYTF
TRBV10-2,TRBJ2-7,CASTLSSYEQYF
TRBV5-1,TRBJ2-3,CASSLSGELYTDTQYF
TRBV6-2/TRBV6-3,TRBJ2-7,CASSYIPVDSYEQYF
TRBV7-2,TRBJ2-7,CASSAGTSGDFYEQYF
TRBV14,TRBJ2-1,CASGHFYNEQFF
TRBV5-1,TRBJ1-1,CASSAGTGLSNTEAFF
TRBV3-1,TRBJ2-5,CASSLGTSGLGSHQETQYF
TRBV7-9,TRBJ1-4,CASSRSPEKLFF
TRBV21-1,TRBJ1-5,CASSKAFLTGPQPQHF
TRBV4-1,TRBJ1-1,CASSQVEGRNTEAFF
TRBV5-1,TRBJ1-1,CASSLDSLTGDDEAFF
TRBV5-1,TRBJ2-1,CASSFREDEQFF
TRBV7-8,TRBJ2-3,CASSLLEADTQYF
TRBV14,TRBJ1-1,CASSRPPDREAFF
TRBV7-9,TRBJ2-7,CASTSEPGAEQYF
TRBV9,TRBJ2-4,CASSATIAKNIQYF
TRBV5-1,TRBJ2-2,CASSSPVGGLYTGELFF
TRBV12-3/TRBV12-4,TRBJ2-5,CASSRPTGGPAQYF
TRBV20-1,TRBJ1-1,CSARHPQGATEAFF
TRBV12-3/TRBV12-4,TRBJ2-7,CASSPRTSRSYEQYF
TRBV5-1,TRBJ2-1,CASSLGLAGASYNEQFF
TRBV2,TRBJ2-2,CASSTGQGATGELFF